Sequencing of this T cell receptor beta chain was carried out in a study of cytotoxic CD8 clonotypes in ibrutinib-treated CLL. Germline CDR1 SGHTA, CDR2 FQGNSA. J gave up 3 bases and V 4 bases, and 9 bases lay outside the gene matches. The CDR3 spans 15 residues. The data were produced by immunoSEQ multiplex PCR, yet TCRdb's version contains in-frame clones alone and is incomplete. The table lists about 68,000 clones, just over 90% of them singletons. The chain employs TRBV7-2 and TRBJ2-7; 7 nucleotides match TRBD1. The sequences come from PBMCs, collected after 12 months of ibrutinib treatment. This clonotype originated in a human donor with chronic lymphocytic leukemia. The CDR3 region is CASSSFSTGDYEQYF. The DNA for the CDR3 is TGTGCCAGCAGCTCCTTTTCCACAGGGGACTACGAGCAGTACTTC.